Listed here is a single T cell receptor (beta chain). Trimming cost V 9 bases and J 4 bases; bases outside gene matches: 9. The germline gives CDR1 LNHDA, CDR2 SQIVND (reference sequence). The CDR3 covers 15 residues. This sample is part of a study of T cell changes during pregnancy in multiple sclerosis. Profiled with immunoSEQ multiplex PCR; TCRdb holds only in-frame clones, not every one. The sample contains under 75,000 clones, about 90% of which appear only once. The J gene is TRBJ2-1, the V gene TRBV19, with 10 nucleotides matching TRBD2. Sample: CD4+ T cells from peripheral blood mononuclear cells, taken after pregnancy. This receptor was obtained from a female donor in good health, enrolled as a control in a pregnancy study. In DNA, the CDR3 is TGTGCCAGCTCATCTAGCGGGGGCCAATACAATGAGCAGTTCTTC. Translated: CASSSSGGQYNEQFF.